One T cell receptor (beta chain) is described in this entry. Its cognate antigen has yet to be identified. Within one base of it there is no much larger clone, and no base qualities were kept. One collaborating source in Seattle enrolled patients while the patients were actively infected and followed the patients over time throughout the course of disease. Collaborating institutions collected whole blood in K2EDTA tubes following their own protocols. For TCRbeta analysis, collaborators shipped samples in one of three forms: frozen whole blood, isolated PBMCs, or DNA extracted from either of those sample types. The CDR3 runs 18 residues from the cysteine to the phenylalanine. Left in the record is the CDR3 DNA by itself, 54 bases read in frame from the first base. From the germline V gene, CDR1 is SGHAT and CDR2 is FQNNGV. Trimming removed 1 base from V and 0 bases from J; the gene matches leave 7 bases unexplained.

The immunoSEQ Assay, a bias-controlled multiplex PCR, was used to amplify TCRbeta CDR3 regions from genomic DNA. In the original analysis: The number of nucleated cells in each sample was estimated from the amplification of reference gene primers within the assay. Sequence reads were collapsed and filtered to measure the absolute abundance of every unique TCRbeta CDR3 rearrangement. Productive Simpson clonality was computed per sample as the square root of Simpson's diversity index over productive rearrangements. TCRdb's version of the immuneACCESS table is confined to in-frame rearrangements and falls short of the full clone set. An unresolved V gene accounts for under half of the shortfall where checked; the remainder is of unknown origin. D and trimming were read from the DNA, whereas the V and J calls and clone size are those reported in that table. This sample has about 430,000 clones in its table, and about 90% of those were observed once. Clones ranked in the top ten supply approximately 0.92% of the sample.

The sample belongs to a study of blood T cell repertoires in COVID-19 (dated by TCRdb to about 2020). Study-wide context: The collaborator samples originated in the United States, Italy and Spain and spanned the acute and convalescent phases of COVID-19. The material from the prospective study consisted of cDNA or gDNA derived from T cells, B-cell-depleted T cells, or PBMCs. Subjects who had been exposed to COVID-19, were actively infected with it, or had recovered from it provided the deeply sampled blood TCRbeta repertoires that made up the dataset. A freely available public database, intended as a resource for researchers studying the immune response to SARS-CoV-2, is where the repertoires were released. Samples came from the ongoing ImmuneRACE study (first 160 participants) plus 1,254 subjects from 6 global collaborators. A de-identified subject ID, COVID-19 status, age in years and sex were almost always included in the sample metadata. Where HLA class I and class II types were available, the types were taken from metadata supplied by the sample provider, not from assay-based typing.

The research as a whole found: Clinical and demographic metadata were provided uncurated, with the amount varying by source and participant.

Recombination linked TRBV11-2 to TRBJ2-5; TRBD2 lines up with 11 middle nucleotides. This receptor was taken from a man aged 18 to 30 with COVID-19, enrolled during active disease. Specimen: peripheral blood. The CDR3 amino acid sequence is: CASSLVGASGGYQETQYF. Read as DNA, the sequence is TGTGCCAGCAGCTTAGTGGGGGCTAGCGGGGGGTACCAAGAGACCCAGTACTTC.